The 16 T cell receptor beta chains below all came from one sample that was sequenced in a study of blood T cell repertoires in COVID-19. Assay: immunoSEQ multiplex PCR; the TCRdb copy retains only in-frame clones and omits some. The data show about 240,000 clones, with approximately 86% seen just once and around 6.9% held by the top ten. The sample was peripheral blood. Every receptor here comes from a man aged 60 to 69 who had recovered from COVID-19.

The gene calls are TRBV7-9 and TRBJ1-2; weak D call: TRBD1 (5 bases). Trimming took 8 bases from V and 1 from J, leaving 11 bases between them. Germline V gives CDR1 SEHNR, CDR2 FQNEAQ (reference sequence). The CDR3 spans 13 residues. The CDR3 loop is CASAGGGNYGYTF. Here the CDR3 DNA reads TGTGCCAGCGCCGGGGGTGGTAACTATGGCTACACCTTC.

The chain couples TRBV18 to TRBJ2-1, with 9 nucleotides matching TRBD2. J was trimmed by 7 bases and V by 0 bases; bases with no gene match: 13. Per germline, CDR1 KGHSH and CDR2 LQKENI. The CDR3 has 18 amino acids. The CDR3 DNA sequence: TGTGCCAGCTCACCACCGGGGATACAGGGAAGCGGGAGGAATGAGCAGTTCTTC. Its protein product is CASSPPGIQGSGRNEQFF.

The gene calls are TRBV21-1 and TRBJ1-2; TRBD1, the table's D call, was not compared with the DNA. TRBV21-1 is given as a pseudogene. The CDR3 has 15 amino acids. CDR3 amino acids: CASSKEDRRSIGYTF. CDR3 nucleotides: TGTGCCAGCAGCAAAGAAGACAGGAGGAGTATCGGCTACACCTTC.

The chain recombines TRBV7-9 with TRBJ2-3; 8 nucleotides line up with TRBD2. The CDR3 contains 15 residues. The ends lost 6 bases at V and 5 bases at J; junction bases unmatched: 10. The V gene's germline CDR1 is SEHNR and CDR2 FQNEAQ (reference sequence). The CDR3 here is CASRLSGVGLDTQYF. The CDR3 region has the DNA TGTGCCAGCAGGCTTAGCGGGGTTGGGTTAGATACGCAGTATTTT.

This clone was recorded only once. A junction end diverges from the germline sequence, so it may reflect a read error. The CDR3 is CASSKADGYSSPLHF. As DNA, the CDR3 is TGTGCCAGCAGCAAGGCTGACGGGTATAGTTCACCCCTCCACTTT. The chain has TRBV9 and TRBJ1-6; no definite D call. The CDR3 length is 15 residues. Germline loops: CDR1 SGDLS, CDR2 YYNGEE.

The gene calls are TRBV6-5 and TRBJ2-1, with 8 bases that match TRBD1. This CDR3 is 15 amino acids long. Germline CDR1 reads MNHEY; CDR2 reads SVGAGI. The junction had 2 bases not matched to a gene; V was cut back by 2 bases and J by 2 bases. CDR3 coding DNA: TGTGCCAGCAGTTACCAGACAGGGGCCTACAATGAGCAGTTCTTC. It translates to CASSYQTGAYNEQFF.

The J gene is TRBJ1-2, the V gene TRBV6-1; 8 nucleotides match TRBD1. J lost 0 bases, V lost 0 bases, and 6 bases had no gene match. Germline CDR1 and CDR2: MNHNS and SASEGT. This CDR3 has 17 amino acids. CDR3 protein: CASSEALGTGPNYGYTF. The CDR3 DNA follows: TGTGCCAGCAGTGAAGCGCTTGGGACAGGCCCTAACTATGGCTACACCTTC.

The rearrangement links TRBV9 to TRBJ1-2; 7 positions match TRBD1. The CDR3 extends over 14 amino acids. Per germline, CDR1 SGDLS and CDR2 YYNGEE. Losses at the gene ends were 7 bases for V and 4 bases for J; bases not matched to a gene: 10. CDR3 coding DNA: TGTGCCAGCGCAGGTTGGGACAGTTCCTATGGCTACACCTTC. This codes for CASAGWDSSYGYTF. Looking up the rest from reference TRBV9 and TRBJ1-2 gives the full variable domain: DSGVTQTPKHLITATGQRVTLRCSPRSGDLSVYWYQQSLDQGLQFLIQYYNGEERAKGNILERFSAQQFPDLHSELNLSSLELGDSALYFCASAGWDSSYGYTFGSGTRLTVV.

The V gene is TRBV6-5, the J gene TRBJ1-1; 9 bases are shared with TRBD1. Germline loops: CDR1 MNHEY, CDR2 SVGAGI. This CDR3 is 15 amino acids long. J lost 2 bases, V lost 3 bases, and 4 bases had no gene match. CDR3 residues: CASSYHRGPNTEAFF. The CDR3, as DNA: TGTGCCAGCAGTTATCACAGGGGGCCAAACACTGAAGCTTTCTTT.

V is TRBV30 and J is TRBJ2-7; 8 positions match TRBD1. Germline trimming cut 0 bases from V and 6 bases from J; bases unmatched to any gene: 7. This CDR3 contains 14 residues. Germline V CDR1 and CDR2: GTSNPN, SVGIG (reference sequence). In nucleotides, the CDR3 is TGTGCCTGGAGTGTAAAGGACAGGGTTGGCGAGCAGTACTTC. It specifies CAWSVKDRVGEQYF.

The rearrangement uses TRBV2 and TRBJ2-2; D perhaps matches TRBD1 (6 bases). CDR1 is SNHLY and CDR2 is FYNNEI in the germline V gene. Between the trimmed V and J ends, which lost 5 bases and 5 bases, there was a span of 24 bases. The CDR3 is 18 amino acids. CDR3 sequence reads: CASSLVRGTTLRTGELFF. The CDR3 DNA follows: TGTGCCAGCAGTTTAGTCAGGGGAACTACATTGAGGACCGGGGAGCTGTTTTTT.

The gene calls are TRBV5-1 and TRBJ2-2; 7 nucleotides agree with TRBD1. Germline V gives CDR1 SGHRS, CDR2 YFSETQ. The junction had 3 bases not matched to a gene; V was cut back by 4 bases and J by 0 bases. This CDR3 is 15 amino acids long. CDR3 sequence reads: CASSAGTANTGELFF. The CDR3 DNA sequence: TGCGCCAGCAGCGCCGGGACAGCGAACACCGGGGAGCTGTTTTTT.

This sequence joins TRBV10-1 and TRBJ2-2; 7 bases line up with TRBD2. The V segment lost 8 bases and the J segment 1 base; nucleotides outside the gene matches: 7. The CDR3 is 15 amino acids. The germline V gene has CDR1 WNHNN and CDR2 SYGVQD (reference sequence). CDR3 in amino acids: CASGGGPVNTGELFF. CDR3 in DNA: TGCGCCAGCGGGGGGGGTCCGGTGAACACCGGGGAGCTGTTTTTT.

This chain uses TRBV28 with TRBJ2-6; 7 nucleotides align to TRBD1. Looked up from germline, CDR1 is MDHEN and CDR2 is SYDVKM. Unmatched junction bases numbered 14, after V lost 9 bases and J lost 3 bases. CDR3 length equals 17 residues. CDR3 nucleotide sequence: TGTGCCAGTTTCGCTCAGCGACCAGGGGGTGGGGCCAACGTCCTGACTTTC. Translated, it gives CASFAQRPGGGANVLTF.

The chain recombines TRBV18 with TRBJ2-3, with unresolved D. In germline, CDR1 is KGHSH, CDR2 LQKENI. Trimming took 2 bases from V and 0 from J, leaving 6 bases between them. This CDR3 contains 14 residues. The CDR3 loop reads CASSPLDSTDTQYF. The DNA for the CDR3 is TGTGCCAGCTCACCATTAGATAGCACAGATACGCAGTATTTT.

The table lists this clone with a count of one. V gene TRBV30 combines with J gene TRBJ2-1; D may be TRBD2 (5 bases). Germline V gene lookup returns CDR1 GTSNPN and CDR2 SVGIG (reference sequence). Trimming left V 1 base short and J 4 bases short, with 20 bases between. The CDR3 extends over 17 amino acids. The CDR3, as DNA: TGTGCCTGGAGTGGAAGGACTCCTGGTAGATCGTACAATGAGCAGTTCTTC. Translated: CAWSGRTPGRSYNEQFF.